This is a list of T cell receptor beta chains from one sample in a study of vaccination and CD4 T cells after COVID-19. TCRdb re-analysed the PCR reads in MiXCR, keeping a single row per CDR3 protein. The table has 10,000 to 15,000 distinct CDR3 sequences, 42% seen once; the top ten hold roughly 20%. These TCRs are of unknown antigen specificity. Sequenced here: CD4+ T cells from blood, cultured in vitro, sampled before SARS-CoV-2 vaccination. The receptors here all came from a human donor who had recovered from COVID-19. The CDR3 runs from the conserved cysteine through the conserved F or W. The D gene is left open where the match is weak. A clone size is listed for some rows: how often the clone was seen (once, few, many), or a class if it is expanded.

v_call: TRBV7-2
j_call: TRBJ2-2
clone_size: .
d_call: TRBD2
cdr3_nt: TGTGCCAGCAGCCGCCCAACTAGCGGGGTCCGGTCCACCGGGGAGCTGTTTTTT
cdr3_aa: CASSRPTSGVRSTGELFF

v_call: TRBV20-1
j_call: TRBJ2-1
clone_size: .
d_call: TRBD1
cdr3_nt: TGCAGTGCTATGAAGACAGGGGGCGTTTGGGGTGAGCAGTTCTTC
cdr3_aa: CSAMKTGGVWGEQFF

v_call: TRBV20-1
j_call: TRBJ2-2
clone_size: once
d_call: .
cdr3_nt: TGCAGTGCTAGACTTCCGGGAGTTGACACCGGGGAGCTGTTTTTT
cdr3_aa: CSARLPGVDTGELFF

v_call: TRBV6-1
j_call: TRBJ2-5
clone_size: .
d_call: TRBD1
cdr3_nt: TGTGCCAGCACCTACCTGGGACAGTCGGGGGAGACCCAGTACTTC
cdr3_aa: CASTYLGQSGETQYF

v_call: TRBV4-1
j_call: TRBJ1-6
clone_size: .
d_call: .
cdr3_nt: TGCGCCAGCAGCCAAGATGAAAGATCCTATAATTCACCCCTCCACTTT
cdr3_aa: CASSQDERSYNSPLHF

v_call: TRBV29-1
j_call: TRBJ1-5
clone_size: .
d_call: .
cdr3_nt: TGCAGCGCCTGCACCGGGGGCAATCAGCCCCAGCATTTT
cdr3_aa: CSACTGGNQPQHF

v_call: TRBV19
j_call: TRBJ2-1
clone_size: once
d_call: .
cdr3_nt: TGTGCCAGTAGTATATATGGCATCTACAATGAGCAGTTCTTC
cdr3_aa: CASSIYGIYNEQFF

v_call: TRBV19
j_call: TRBJ1-5
clone_size: .
d_call: .
cdr3_nt: TGTGCCAGTAGTAAGGGCTGGCAGCCCCAGCATTTT
cdr3_aa: CASSKGWQPQHF

v_call: TRBV6-5
j_call: TRBJ1-1
clone_size: .
d_call: .
cdr3_nt: TGTGCCAGCAGTTACTCCGCAGGGGCCACTGAAGCTTTCTTT
cdr3_aa: CASSYSAGATEAFF

v_call: TRBV6-1
j_call: TRBJ1-2
clone_size: few
d_call: TRBD1
cdr3_nt: TGTGCCAGCAGCCTGGGACAGGGGGCGGATGGCTACACCTTC
cdr3_aa: CASSLGQGADGYTF

v_call: TRBV6-1
j_call: TRBJ1-6
clone_size: .
d_call: .
cdr3_nt: TGTGCCAGCAGTCCCCCACAGGCCGTTAGATCACCCCTCCACTTT
cdr3_aa: CASSPPQAVRSPLHF

v_call: TRBV7-2
j_call: TRBJ2-3
clone_size: .
d_call: .
cdr3_nt: TGTGCCAGCAGCTTAGTCGGACTAACAGATACGCAGTATTTT
cdr3_aa: CASSLVGLTDTQYF

v_call: TRBV7-9
j_call: TRBJ1-2
clone_size: .
d_call: .
cdr3_nt: TGTGCCAGCAGCTTAAGAAGGGAGGATGGCTACACCTTC
cdr3_aa: CASSLRREDGYTF

v_call: TRBV15
j_call: TRBJ1-2
clone_size: few
d_call: .
cdr3_nt: TGTGCCACCAGCAGAGAAGAGGGGGACGGCTACACCTTC
cdr3_aa: CATSREEGDGYTF

v_call: TRBV7-3
j_call: TRBJ2-3
clone_size: .
d_call: .
cdr3_nt: TGTGCCAGCAGCGAATCCCGGGGCACAGATACGCAGTATTTT
cdr3_aa: CASSESRGTDTQYF

v_call: TRBV7-9
j_call: TRBJ2-7
clone_size: .
d_call: .
cdr3_nt: TGTGCCAGCAGCCAGATTCCTCCGGCCGAGCAGTACTTC
cdr3_aa: CASSQIPPAEQYF